These 26 T cell receptor beta chains originate from one sample sequenced in a study of Ad26.COV2.S vaccination and SARS-CoV-2 variants (dated by TCRdb to the early 2020s). The treatment or condition tag for this specimen amounts to: roughly 19 received Ad26.COV2.S at low or high dose, single or two shots; 5 received placebo; per-sample allocation not given. Repertoires of vaccine and placebo recipients were sequenced from samples taken on day 63 after the first injection. Library preparation was by the immunoSEQ multiplex PCR assay. TCRdb obtained this table from immuneACCESS and retained in-frame rearrangements with V and J assigned. These tables miss some clones; where compared with another copy, unresolved V genes account for less than half of the shortfall, and the remainder is unexplained. The sample has 300,000 to 350,000 clones on record, about 87% of them singletons. The top ten clonotypes cover about 6.4% of the sample.

This specimen was peripheral blood, taken in a trial of Ad26.COV2.S vaccine versus placebo. The receptors come from a person between 18 and 65 years old who received the Ad26.COV2.S COVID-19 vaccine or a placebo.

This chain links TRBV7-7 with TRBJ2-5; no firm D call. V lost 1 base and J lost 5, with 11 bases in between. Germline CDR1 reads SSHAT; CDR2 reads FNYEAQ (reference sequence). CDR3 length: 14 amino acids. The CDR3 DNA reads TGTGCCAGCAGCTTAGTGGGCCTTTCGGAGACCCAGTACTTC. Its translation: CASSLVGLSETQYF.

J is TRBJ2-3 and V is TRBV7-9; the match to TRBD1 covers 7 bases. The junction had 7 bases not matched to a gene; V was cut back by 1 base and J by 0 bases. This CDR3 has 17 residues. Germline V gene lookup returns CDR1 SEHNR and CDR2 FQNEAQ (reference sequence). CDR3 loop: CASSLGDSSSSTDTQYF. As DNA, the CDR3 is TGTGCCAGCAGCTTAGGGGACAGTTCCTCTAGCACAGATACGCAGTATTTT.

The chain couples TRBV12-5 to TRBJ1-1; D is perhaps TRBD1 (6 bases). The length of the CDR3 is 14 residues. Trimming shortened V by 6 bases and J by 1 base, and 12 bases separated the two germline ends. Germline V gene sequence: CDR1 LGHNT, CDR2 FRNRAP. CDR3 residues: CASGLRQANTEAFF. Here the CDR3 DNA reads TGTGCTAGTGGCTTACGACAGGCGAACACTGAAGCTTTCTTT.

The chain employs TRBV28 and TRBJ2-7; D is uncertain. The CDR3 extends over 12 amino acids. Per the germline V gene, CDR1 is MDHEN and CDR2 is SYDVKM. Trimming removed 2 bases from V and 3 bases from J, with 5 bases in between. CDR3 sequence: CASSLTRYEQYF. The CDR3 bases are TGTGCCAGCAGTTTAACCCGCTACGAGCAGTACTTC.

This clone was picked up one time. This chain links TRBV4-3 with TRBJ2-3; weak D call: TRBD2 (5 bases). The CDR3 is 15 residues long. Germline V gene data show CDR1 as LGHNA and CDR2 as YSLEER. Trimming stripped 3 bases from V and 4 bases from J, with 14 bases between. The CDR3 DNA follows: TGCGCCAGCAGCCATAGAGGAGGCCCCCCAGATACGCAGTATTTT. This gives the protein CASSHRGGPPDTQYF.

The chain uses TRBV28 and TRBJ1-2; 8 bases fit TRBD1. CDR1 is MDHEN and CDR2 is SYDVKM in the germline V gene. V trimming: 8 bases; J trimming: 3 bases; junction bases outside the gene matches: 8. The CDR3 extends over 14 amino acids. The CDR3 DNA reads as TGTGCCAGCGGGTTACCAGGGGGCTACTATGGCTACACCTTC. Translated, it gives CASGLPGGYYGYTF.

The chain links TRBV6-2 or TRBV6-3 to TRBJ1-3; D gene unclear. This CDR3 is built from 11 residues. Trimming took 2 bases from V and 8 from J, leaving 4 bases between them. Germline V gene data show CDR1 as MNHEY and CDR2 as SVGEGT. The CDR3 sequence is CASSYVDTIYF. In nucleotides, the CDR3 is TGTGCCAGCAGTTACGTGGACACCATATATTTT.

The V gene is TRBV30, the J gene TRBJ1-2; D is ambiguous. This CDR3 contains 13 residues. V was cut by 1 base and J by 4 bases, with 10 bases left in between. Germline values: CDR1 GTSNPN, CDR2 SVGIG (reference sequence). CDR3 DNA: TGTGCCTGGAGTGCCCAGGAGTCCTATGGCTACACCTTC. Translated: CAWSAQESYGYTF.

The chain recombines TRBV5-1 with TRBJ2-1, with 7 bases that match TRBD1. CDR1 is SGHRS, CDR2 YFSETQ, per germline. The CDR3 contains 15 residues. The V segment lost 3 bases and the J segment 4 bases; nucleotides outside the gene matches: 7. The CDR3 sequence is CASSSETGIYNEQFF. DNA of the CDR3: TGCGCCAGCAGCTCAGAGACAGGGATTTACAATGAGCAGTTCTTC. The variable domain in full, completed from reference TRBV5-1 and TRBJ2-1, reads KAGVTQTPRYLIKTRGQQVTLSCSPISGHRSVSWYQQTPGQGLQFLFEYFSETQRNKGNFPGRFSGRQFSNSRSEMNVSTLELGDSALYLCASSSETGIYNEQFFGPGTRLTVL.

As DNA, the CDR3 is TGTGCCAGTAGTACGACTAGCGGGGTCACAGATACGCAGTATTTT. Translated: CASSTTSGVTDTQYF. The chain is built from TRBV19 and TRBJ2-3, with 11 bases matching TRBD2. Trimming removed 4 bases from V and 2 bases from J; junction bases left unmatched: 2. The CDR3 runs 15 residues. Looked up from germline, CDR1 is LNHDA and CDR2 is SQIVND (reference sequence). The full variable domain, in which reference TRBV19 and TRBJ2-3 provide the parts outside the CDR3, is DGGITQSPKYLFRKEGQNVTLSCEQNLNHDAMYWYRQDPGQGLRLIYYSQIVNDFQKGDIAEGYSVSREKKESFPLTVTSAQKNPTAFYLCASSTTSGVTDTQYFGPGTRLTVL.

The V gene is TRBV2, the J gene TRBJ2-2, with 10 bases matching TRBD2. This CDR3 has 14 amino acids. CDR1 SNHLY and CDR2 FYNNEI come from the germline V gene. V was pared by 6 bases and J by 8 bases, with 6 bases of the junction left unmatched. The chain's CDR3 is CASRASGSGGELFF. The CDR3 nucleotides are TGTGCCAGCAGGGCTAGCGGGAGTGGTGGGGAGCTGTTTTTT.

This clone was detected ten times or more. This rearrangement joins TRBV10-3 to TRBJ2-5; D ambiguous. The germline V gene encodes CDR1 ENHRY and CDR2 SYGVKD. Trimming pared 3 bases from V and 0 bases from J, leaving 2 bases between. This CDR3 comprises 12 residues. The chain's CDR3 is CAISDNQETQYF. CDR3 DNA sequence: TGTGCCATCAGTGACAACCAAGAGACCCAGTACTTC.

The V and J genes are TRBV10-3 and TRBJ1-5; D uncertain. The V and J ends lost 3 bases and 3 bases respectively, with 15 bases between them. Germline lookup yields CDR1 ENHRY and CDR2 SYGVKD. This CDR3 has 16 residues. The CDR3 reads CAISDFGQSDNQPQHF. CDR3 nucleotides: TGTGCCATCAGTGATTTTGGGCAATCAGACAATCAGCCCCAGCATTTT.

The chain uses TRBV9 and TRBJ2-1; weak D call: TRBD2 (5 bases). The V gene's germline CDR1 is SGDLS and CDR2 YYNGEE. The CDR3 runs 15 residues. The germline V and J ends were trimmed by 0 bases and 7 bases, with 14 bases remaining between them. The CDR3 loop reads CASSVAWGATNEQFF. CDR3 DNA: TGTGCCAGCAGCGTAGCTTGGGGAGCGACTAATGAGCAGTTCTTC.

V and J are TRBV11-1 and TRBJ2-5; TRBD1 agrees at 12 bases. The CDR3 runs 16 residues. Germline CDR1 SGHAT, CDR2 FQDESV (reference sequence). The ends lost 1 base at V and 5 bases at J; junction bases unmatched: 5. CDR3 sequence: CASSLDGTGGPETQYF. CDR3 sequence (DNA): TGTGCCAGCAGCTTAGATGGGACAGGGGGCCCTGAGACCCAGTACTTC.

The gene calls are TRBV5-1 and TRBJ2-1, with D possibly being TRBD1 (6 bases). The CDR3 has 14 residues. Per the germline V gene, CDR1 is SGHRS and CDR2 is YFSETQ. V dropped 3 bases and J dropped 9 bases, with 16 bases sitting between them. This chain's CDR3 is CASSYQTGSGEQFF. CDR3 DNA: TGCGCCAGCAGCTACCAAACAGGGTCCGGTGAGCAGTTCTTC.

V gene TRBV27 combines with J gene TRBJ1-5; TRBD1 aligns across 9 bases. V shed 5 bases and J 1 base; nucleotides not matched to a gene: 3. This CDR3 spans 15 amino acids. Germline V gives CDR1 MNHEY, CDR2 SMNVEV (reference sequence). Here the CDR3 DNA reads TGTGCCAGCAGTCGCGGGACAGGGAGCAATCAGCCCCAGCATTTT. Its protein is CASSRGTGSNQPQHF.

V is TRBV5-1 and J is TRBJ2-2; D is unresolved. Trimming left V 0 bases short and J 7 bases short, with 4 bases between. CDR1 and CDR2 from the germline V gene are SGHRS and YFSETQ. CDR3 length equals 12 residues. CDR3 in DNA: TGCGCCAGCAGCTTGGTCGGCGGGGAGCTGTTTTTT. This translates into CASSLVGGELFF. The full variable domain, its missing parts supplied by reference TRBV5-1 and TRBJ2-2, is KAGVTQTPRYLIKTRGQQVTLSCSPISGHRSVSWYQQTPGQGLQFLFEYFSETQRNKGNFPGRFSGRQFSNSRSEMNVSTLELGDSALYLCASSLVGGELFFGEGSRLTVL.

This chain links TRBV7-9 with TRBJ2-2; 8 positions match TRBD1. The germline CDR1 and CDR2 sequences are SEHNR and FQNEAQ (reference sequence). The CDR3 contains 16 residues. The junction had 10 bases not matched to a gene; V was cut back by 4 bases and J by 6 bases. The CDR3 here is CASSSIRTGRPGELFF. The DNA of the CDR3 is TGTGCCAGCAGCTCCATCCGGACAGGGCGCCCCGGGGAGCTGTTTTTT.

The rearrangement joins TRBV5-1 to TRBJ2-3; D call uncertain. Germline lookup yields CDR1 SGHRS and CDR2 YFSETQ. Between the trimmed V and J ends, which lost 4 bases and 1 base, there was a span of 13 bases. CDR3 length: 15 amino acids. Written as DNA, the CDR3 is TGCGCCAGCAGCCGGGTGTCAGGAGGCACAGATACGCAGTATTTT. It yields the protein CASSRVSGGTDTQYF.

The CDR3 reads CASSRTGQSIQYF. CDR3 nucleotide sequence: TGTGCCAGCAGCCGAACCGGACAGAGCATTCAGTACTTC. The rearrangement links TRBV5-6 to TRBJ2-4; D might be TRBD1 (6 bases). CDR1 is SGHDT, CDR2 YYEEEE, per germline. V dropped 4 bases and J dropped 9 bases, with 14 bases sitting between them. CDR3 length: 13 residues. The variable domain in full, with the rest retrieved from reference TRBV5-6 and TRBJ2-4, is DAGVTQSPTHLIKTRGQQVTLRCSPKSGHDTVSWYQQALGQGPQFIFQYYEEEERQRGNFPDRFSGHQFPNYSSELNVNALLLGDSALYLCASSRTGQSIQYFGAGTRLSVL.

The gene calls are TRBV3-1 (or the pseudogene TRBV3-2) and TRBJ2-1; D perhaps matches TRBD2 (6 bases). Germline loops: CDR1 LGHDT, CDR2 YNNKEL (reference sequence). This CDR3 contains 14 residues. Trimming took off 9 bases at V and 5 bases at J, with 17 bases between the two ends. The CDR3 here is CASGGPPSNNEQFF. The CDR3 DNA reads TGTGCCAGTGGAGGGCCCCCCTCTAACAATGAGCAGTTCTTC.

The chain employs TRBV12-3 or TRBV12-4 and TRBJ1-1; D not certain. This CDR3 has 13 residues. V dropped 6 bases and J dropped 0 bases, with 8 bases sitting between them. DNA for the CDR3: TGTGCCAGCAGCCAACAGATGAACACTGAAGCTTTCTTT. Protein sequence: CASSQQMNTEAFF.

This chain connects TRBV6-1 to TRBJ2-1, with D hard to call. V lost 3 bases and J 4 bases, leaving 10 bases between the germline ends. The CDR3 sequence is 14 residues long. Germline CDR1 and CDR2: MNHNS and SASEGT. CDR3 sequence (DNA): TGTGCCAGCAGTGAGTCCCACAGATACAATGAGCAGTTCTTC. Encoded protein: CASSESHRYNEQFF.

J is TRBJ2-3 and V is TRBV5-4; 14 bases line up with TRBD2. With V trimmed by 4 bases and J by 5 bases, 6 bases remained unmatched. Looked up from germline, CDR1 is SGHNT and CDR2 is YYREEE (reference sequence). This CDR3 has 16 amino acids. The CDR3, as DNA: TGTGCCAGCAGCCGGGGACTAGCGGGGGCAGGAGATACGCAGTATTTT. The encoded protein is CASSRGLAGAGDTQYF.

This chain links TRBV5-6 with TRBJ2-3; D is ambiguous. The CDR3 length is 14 residues. Germline-derived CDR1 and CDR2 are SGHDT and YYEEEE. Trimming stripped 2 bases from V and 3 bases from J, with 10 bases between. The CDR3 here is CASSLVPRTDTQYF. Written as DNA, the CDR3 is TGTGCCAGCAGCTTAGTTCCTAGGACAGATACGCAGTATTTT. Full variable domain (remainder filled in from reference TRBV5-6 and TRBJ2-3): DAGVTQSPTHLIKTRGQQVTLRCSPKSGHDTVSWYQQALGQGPQFIFQYYEEEERQRGNFPDRFSGHQFPNYSSELNVNALLLGDSALYLCASSLVPRTDTQYFGPGTRLTVL.